These 27 T cell receptor beta chains share one sample of origin, sequenced in a study of glioma-infiltrating T cells after dendritic cell vaccination. Clones were sequenced by immunoSEQ multiplex PCR, and TCRdb holds only the in-frame ones, with some missing. This table has tens of thousands of clones, about 81% appearing once. Regarding time point: after dendritic cell vaccination, including at tumor progression/relapse. Sequences were derived from blood, sampled after dendritic cell vaccination. These TCRs come from a human donor with glioblastoma.

The chain has TRBV19 and TRBJ1-5, with TRBD1 matching over 8 bases. Per the germline V gene, CDR1 is LNHDA and CDR2 is SQIVND (reference sequence). The CDR3 sequence is 18 residues long. Trimming at V came to 4 bases and at J to 0 bases, leaving 11 bases not matched to a gene. The CDR3 DNA follows: TGTGCCAGTAGTAGCCGGGACAGGCCCCTTCTTAGCAATCAGCCCCAGCATTTT. It translates to CASSSRDRPLLSNQPQHF.

About this clone itself: Other DNA sequences of this sample code for an identical CDR3. This rearrangement joins TRBV28 to TRBJ1-5; possibly TRBD1 for D (6 bases). The CDR3 is 13 amino acids. Germline V lookup: CDR1 MDHEN, CDR2 SYDVKM. V dropped 7 bases and J dropped 0 bases, with 7 bases sitting between them. Here the CDR3 DNA reads TGTGCCAGCAAACAGGGTAGCAATCAGCCCCAGCATTTT. It translates to CASKQGSNQPQHF.

The chain has TRBV2 and TRBJ2-4; 8 bases fit TRBD1. This CDR3 region has 16 residues. V lost 4 bases to trimming and J lost 5 bases; unmatched junction nucleotides: 10. CDR1 is SNHLY, CDR2 FYNNEI, per germline. DNA of the CDR3: TGTGCCAGCAGTGCGGACAGGGACAGCTATCAAAACATTCAGTACTTC. It is translated as CASSADRDSYQNIQYF.

This chain uses TRBV18 with TRBJ2-5, with 9 positions matching TRBD2. The junction had 13 bases not matched to a gene; V was cut back by 8 bases and J by 3 bases. In germline, CDR1 is KGHSH, CDR2 LQKENI. The CDR3 spans 16 residues. The CDR3 loop is CASTTSVPSGEETQYF. Written as DNA, the CDR3 is TGTGCCAGCACTACCTCAGTTCCTAGCGGGGAAGAGACCCAGTACTTC.

This clone has more than one count but fewer than ten. The chain recombines TRBV6-4 with TRBJ2-3; 11 positions agree with TRBD2. This CDR3 contains 17 residues. V lost 6 bases and J lost 4; bases outside the gene matches: 12. In germline, CDR1 is MRHNA, CDR2 SNTAGT. CDR3 DNA: TGTGCCAGCAGCCTTACCGGGACTAGCGGCGCGCCAGATACGCAGTATTTT. Translated: CASSLTGTSGAPDTQYF.

The rearrangement links TRBV7-2 to TRBJ1-1; D might be TRBD1 (6 bases). The CDR3 sequence is 14 residues long. From germline, CDR1 is SGHTA and CDR2 FQGNSA. The germline V and J ends were trimmed by 5 bases and 0 bases, with 10 bases remaining between them. CDR3 region: CASSPGQMNTEAFF. The CDR3 DNA follows: TGTGCCAGCAGCCCCGGACAGATGAACACTGAAGCTTTCTTT.

The genes are TRBV2 and TRBJ2-5, with a weak D call TRBD2 (5 bases). This CDR3 is built from 17 residues. Trimming shortened V by 1 base and J by 5 bases, and 20 bases separated the two germline ends. Per the germline V gene, CDR1 is SNHLY and CDR2 is FYNNEI. CDR3 sequence reads: CASSEDPRSGRVETQYF. Written as DNA, the CDR3 is TGTGCCAGCAGTGAAGACCCGAGGAGCGGCCGGGTGGAGACCCAGTACTTC.

This clone was found a few times. The V gene is TRBV6-5, the J gene TRBJ2-5; 15 nucleotides line up with TRBD2. The CDR3 contains 15 residues. Germline loops: CDR1 MNHEY, CDR2 SVGAGI. DNA of the CDR3: TGTGTTGGCGCCGGGGGACTAGCGGGAGGAGAGACCCAGTACTTC. Translating gives CVGAGGLAGGETQYF.

The chain carries TRBV6-1 and TRBJ2-7; TRBD1 aligns across 9 bases. V trimming: 6 bases; J trimming: 3 bases; junction bases outside the gene matches: 9. The CDR3 loop spans 15 amino acids. In germline, CDR1 is MNHNS, CDR2 SASEGT. The CDR3 spells CASRARTGDFYEQYF. The CDR3 DNA reads TGTGCCAGCAGGGCGCGGACAGGGGACTTCTACGAGCAGTACTTC.

CDR3 bases: TGTGCCAGCGCCCGGGGGACGGGTTCCTACGAGCAGTACTTC. Protein sequence: CASARGTGSYEQYF. This chain links TRBV6-1 with TRBJ2-7, with a weak D call TRBD2 (6 bases). V was shortened by 8 bases and J by 1 base, with 15 bases between the two germline ends. The CDR3 sequence is 14 residues long. Looked up from germline, CDR1 is MNHNS and CDR2 is SASEGT.

This chain uses TRBV6-1 with TRBJ2-5, with D perhaps TRBD2 (5 bases). Germline loops: CDR1 MNHNS, CDR2 SASEGT. V was cut by 8 bases and J by 5 bases, with 15 bases left in between. The CDR3 length is 13 residues. In nucleotides, the CDR3 is TGTGCCAGCGGTCCGGGAAGAGGGGAGACCCAGTACTTC. This sequence encodes CASGPGRGETQYF.

The rearrangement links TRBV28 to TRBJ2-3; D unresolved. Trimming took off 5 bases at V and 2 bases at J, with 23 bases between the two ends. This CDR3 is built from 18 residues. CDR1 MDHEN and CDR2 SYDVKM come from the germline V gene. In DNA, the CDR3 is TGTGCCAGCAGTCTGGGTGTCTTCTGGGTACAGAACACAGATACGCAGTATTTT. Amino acid sequence: CASSLGVFWVQNTDTQYF.

The chain is built from TRBV5-1 and TRBJ2-5; D is perhaps TRBD1 (6 bases). Germline V lookup: CDR1 SGHRS, CDR2 YFSETQ. The CDR3 covers 12 residues. Deletions cut 2 bases from V and 13 bases from J, with 15 bases between. CDR3: CASSFNEGQAYF. In DNA form, the CDR3 reads TGCGCCAGCAGCTTCAATGAGGGACAAGCGTACTTC.

This chain connects TRBV6-1 to TRBJ2-1; D is possibly TRBD1 (5 bases). The CDR3 is 15 amino acids. The germline CDR1 and CDR2 sequences are MNHNS and SASEGT. V was cut by 4 bases and J by 7 bases, with 17 bases left in between. The CDR3 is CASSGREVGNNEQFF. The CDR3 bases are TGTGCCAGCAGTGGCAGGGAAGTGGGTAATAATGAGCAGTTCTTC.

In its sample, this clone was seen a few times. The chain employs TRBV7-9 and TRBJ2-5; 8 bases align to TRBD1. The CDR3 sequence is 17 residues long. J gave up 5 bases and V 3 bases, and 14 bases lay outside the gene matches. Germline lookup yields CDR1 SEHNR and CDR2 FQNEAQ (reference sequence). The CDR3 DNA reads as TGTGCCAGCAGCTTGCGGGTACCGGGACAGGATTTGGAGACCCAGTACTTC. Amino acids: CASSLRVPGQDLETQYF. Full variable domain (remainder filled in from reference TRBV7-9 and TRBJ2-5): DTGVSQNPRHKITKRGQNVTFRCDPISEHNRLYWYRQTLGQGPEFLTYFQNEAQLEKSRLLSDRFSAERPKGSFSTLEIQRTEQGDSAMYLCASSLRVPGQDLETQYFGPGTRLLVL.

The rearrangement joins TRBV7-2 to TRBJ1-4; possible D gene TRBD1, 5 bases. The V gene's germline CDR1 is SGHTA and CDR2 FQGNSA. V lost 5 bases, J lost 13 bases, and 26 bases lay in between. This CDR3 spans 16 amino acids. CDR3 residues: CASSPGTRGGGLGLFF. The CDR3 DNA is TGTGCCAGCAGCCCTGGGACGAGGGGCGGGGGTTTGGGACTGTTTTTT.

This clone turned up a few times. This chain links TRBV15 with TRBJ1-1, with D perhaps TRBD1 (6 bases). Germline V gives CDR1 LNHNV, CDR2 YYDKDF (reference sequence). This CDR3 region has 16 residues. Between the trimmed V and J ends, which lost 4 bases and 0 bases, there was a span of 15 bases. CDR3 in DNA: TGTGCCACCAGCACGAGGGGGGGCGCCATGAACACTGAAGCTTTCTTT. This codes for CATSTRGGAMNTEAFF.

This clone is a singleton in its sample. V usage is TRBV5-1 and J usage is TRBJ1-2, with D unclear. CDR3 length equals 14 residues. V lost 0 bases, J lost 6 bases, and 12 bases lay in between. Germline V gene sequence: CDR1 SGHRS, CDR2 YFSETQ. CDR3 in amino acids: CASSLVSARDGYTF. DNA of the CDR3: TGCGCCAGCAGCTTGGTATCGGCTCGGGATGGCTACACCTTC.

This clone appeared once. The V gene is TRBV10-1, the J gene TRBJ2-3; maybe TRBD2 (5 bases). The CDR3 length is 16 residues. V shed 2 bases and J shed 2 bases, with 14 bases lying between them. CDR1 is WNHNN, CDR2 SYGVQD, per germline (reference sequence). The DNA for the CDR3 is TGCGCCAGCAGTGAGGAGAGCGGTCTTGACACAGATACGCAGTATTTT. This sequence encodes CASSEESGLDTDTQYF.

In its sample, this clone was seen once. The chain has TRBV2 and TRBJ2-3; maybe TRBD2 (5 bases). V dropped 7 bases and J dropped 0 bases, with 11 bases sitting between them. Germline loops: CDR1 SNHLY, CDR2 FYNNEI. CDR3 size: 14 residues. The DNA of the CDR3 is TGTGCCAGCAAAGCTAGCCACAGCACAGATACGCAGTATTTT. Protein: CASKASHSTDTQYF.

The chain is built from TRBV30 and TRBJ2-2; TRBD2 matches at 8 bases. Germline CDR1 and CDR2: GTSNPN and SVGIG (reference sequence). Trimming cost V 0 bases and J 4 bases; bases outside gene matches: 4. The CDR3 is 15 residues long. The CDR3 sequence: CAWSVGLAGTGELFF. The DNA for the CDR3 is TGTGCCTGGAGTGTAGGTCTAGCGGGCACCGGGGAGCTGTTTTTT.

The chain is built from TRBV29-1 and TRBJ1-1; 9 bases map to TRBD1. Germline CDR1 SQVTM, CDR2 ANQGSEA. The CDR3 sequence is 14 residues long. Trimming at V came to 8 bases and at J to 3 bases, leaving 10 bases not matched to a gene. In DNA form, the CDR3 reads TGCAGCATAAGAACAGGGGGCACGTACACTGAAGCTTTCTTT. Translated: CSIRTGGTYTEAFF.

The genes are TRBV7-3 and TRBJ2-1, with 7 positions matching TRBD2. Trimming cost V 8 bases and J 1 base; bases outside gene matches: 8. The germline V gene encodes CDR1 SGHTA and CDR2 FQGTGA. The CDR3 is 15 amino acids. CDR3 bases: TGTGCCAGCTCGGCCCGGACTAGGTCCTACAATGAGCAGTTCTTC. Amino acids: CASSARTRSYNEQFF.

The rearrangement joins TRBV27 to TRBJ1-5; 9 nucleotides agree with TRBD1. V gave up 2 bases and J gave up 7 bases; unmatched junction bases: 6. The germline V gene has CDR1 MNHEY and CDR2 SMNVEV (reference sequence). This CDR3 has 15 residues. CDR3 in DNA: TGTGCCAGCAGTTTAACTCGACAGGGGGGACAGCCCCAGCATTTT. This codes for CASSLTRQGGQPQHF.

CDR3 bases: TGTGCCAGCAGTAAAGGGACAGGGGTCACTGAAGCTTTCTTT. Translated, it gives CASSKGTGVTEAFF. The chain recombines TRBV6-5 with TRBJ1-1, with 10 bases lining up with TRBD1. The CDR3 runs to 14 residues. Losses at the gene ends were 5 bases for V and 4 bases for J; bases not matched to a gene: 4. Looked up from germline, CDR1 is MNHEY and CDR2 is SVGAGI.

This clone turned up a few times. This chain connects TRBV5-8 to TRBJ2-3; no definite D call. This CDR3 has 14 residues. Trimming took off 2 bases at V and 0 bases at J, with 7 bases between the two ends. Germline V gene data show CDR1 as SGHTS and CDR2 as YDEGEE. The CDR3 DNA is TGTGCCAGCAGCTTCGGTCAAAGCACAGATACGCAGTATTTT. Translated, it gives CASSFGQSTDTQYF.

This clone occurred a few times. This rearrangement joins TRBV5-1 to TRBJ1-3; no definite D call. V lost 0 bases and J lost 0, with 10 bases in between. Per the germline V gene, CDR1 is SGHRS and CDR2 is YFSETQ. This CDR3 is 16 amino acids long. CDR3 sequence: CASSLGLAVSGNTIYF. For the CDR3, the DNA is TGCGCCAGCAGCTTGGGATTGGCCGTCTCTGGAAACACCATATATTTT.